Listed below are T cell receptor beta chains from one sample, sequenced in a study of blood T cell repertoires in COVID-19. Method: immunoSEQ multiplex PCR; TCRdb's copy keeps in-frame clones and lacks some. Of roughly 150,000 clones detected, 80% to 85% appear once; the ten largest clones hold approximately 10%. Specimen: peripheral blood. These receptors were collected from a man between 65 and 85 years old with active or convalescent COVID-19. Each CDR3 is given with its conserved first and last residue. The D gene is left open where the match is weak. Rows give clone size only sometimes, using once, few, many, or a class for an expanded clone.

D: TRBD2; V: TRBV4-1; size: NA; J: TRBJ2-7; length: 18; CDR3: CASSHEGLGLAGVNEQYF; DNA: TGCGCCAGCAGCCACGAAGGGTTAGGGCTAGCGGGAGTGAACGAGCAGTACTTC
D: NA; V: TRBV12-3/TRBV12-4; size: NA; J: TRBJ2-5; length: 12; CDR3: CASTGNAETQYF; DNA: TGTGCCAGCACGGGGAATGCGGAGACCCAGTACTTC
D: NA; V: TRBV27; size: NA; J: TRBJ1-6; length: 14; CDR3: CASSDSYYNSPLHF; DNA: TGTGCCAGCAGTGACAGCTACTATAATTCACCCCTCCACTTT
D: NA; V: TRBV27; size: NA; J: TRBJ2-7; length: 15; CDR3: CASSLLPVQGGEQYF; DNA: TGTGCCAGCAGTTTACTCCCCGTTCAGGGTGGAGAGCAGTACTTC
D: NA; V: TRBV5-4; size: NA; J: TRBJ1-1; length: 14; CDR3: CASSRGGGFSEAFF; DNA: TGTGCCAGCAGCCGGGGGGGCGGGTTCTCTGAAGCTTTCTTT
D: TRBD1; V: TRBV18; size: NA; J: TRBJ2-3; length: 15; CDR3: CASSPLGTATDTQYF; DNA: TGTGCCAGCTCACCACTCGGGACAGCGACAGATACGCAGTATTTT
D: TRBD1; V: TRBV10-2; size: NA; J: TRBJ1-1; length: 16; CDR3: CASSRDRVGLNTEAFF; DNA: TGCGCCAGCAGTCGGGACAGGGTAGGTTTGAACACTGAAGCTTTCTTT
D: TRBD1; V: TRBV13; size: NA; J: TRBJ1-2; length: 17; CDR3: CASSLGRDRTANYGYTF; DNA: TGTGCCAGCAGCTTAGGGAGGGACAGGACAGCTAACTATGGCTACACCTTC
D: NA; V: TRBV5-1; size: NA; J: TRBJ1-1; length: 14; CDR3: CASQALPPNTEAFF; DNA: TGCGCCAGCCAAGCTTTGCCTCCGAACACTGAAGCTTTCTTT
D: NA; V: TRBV5-4; size: once; J: TRBJ2-7; length: 13; CDR3: CASSSDSYYEQYF; DNA: TGTGCCAGCAGCTCGGACAGCTACTACGAGCAGTACTTC
D: NA; V: TRBV27; size: few; J: TRBJ1-6; length: 15; CDR3: CASSPREVSNSPLHF; DNA: TGTGCCAGCAGTCCGCGGGAGGTTTCTAATTCACCCCTCCACTTT
D: TRBD1; V: TRBV5-1; size: NA; J: TRBJ2-2; length: 15; CDR3: CASSFGGTGTGELFF; DNA: TGCGCCAGCAGTTTTGGGGGGACAGGGACCGGGGAGCTGTTTTTT
D: NA; V: TRBV27; size: NA; J: TRBJ1-6; length: 15; CDR3: CASSSQGRYNSPLHF; DNA: TGTGCCAGCAGTTCACAGGGAAGATATAATTCACCCCTCCACTTT
D: NA; V: TRBV19; size: few; J: TRBJ1-2; length: 15; CDR3: CASSIARGGAYGYTF; DNA: TGTGCCAGTAGTATAGCGCGTGGAGGAGCCTATGGCTACACCTTC
D: TRBD1; V: TRBV5-1; size: NA; J: TRBJ2-3; length: 12; CDR3: CATNRGTGFQYF; DNA: TGCGCCACCAACCGCGGGACAGGGTTTCAGTATTTT
D: NA; V: TRBV7-8; size: NA; J: TRBJ1-4; length: 18; CDR3: CASSLGADAYATNEKLFF; DNA: TGTGCCAGCAGCTTAGGGGCAGACGCTTATGCAACTAATGAAAAACTGTTTTTT
D: NA; V: TRBV6-6; size: NA; J: TRBJ1-2; length: 16; CDR3: CASSYGSGALNYGYTF; DNA: TGTGCCAGCAGTTACGGGTCTGGAGCCCTAAACTATGGCTACACCTTC
D: TRBD1; V: TRBV11-2; size: NA; J: TRBJ1-1; length: 15; CDR3: CASSWDSQLNTEAFF; DNA: TGTGCCAGCAGCTGGGACAGTCAGTTGAACACTGAAGCTTTCTTT
D: NA; V: TRBV19; size: NA; J: TRBJ1-1; length: 14; CDR3: CASSIGGARTEAFF; DNA: TGTGCCAGTAGTATTGGAGGGGCGCGAACTGAAGCTTTCTTT
D: NA; V: TRBV19; size: few; J: TRBJ1-1; length: 14; CDR3: CASTPSGGFPEAFF; DNA: TGTGCCAGTACCCCCTCGGGGGGTTTCCCTGAAGCTTTCTTT